These 21 T cell receptor beta chains were all obtained from the same sample, sequenced in a study of vaccination and CD4 T cells after COVID-19. These TCRs' antigens remain unknown. Treatment indicated: 10-day PBMC culture with coronavirus spike peptide pools or control peptides (ViraFEST assay). Oncomine TCR Beta short-read sequencing was applied to DNA from cultured CD4+ T cells. TCRdb re-called the PCR reads through MiXCR, storing one row per CDR3 protein. The sample includes thousands of distinct CDR3 sequences, 45% to 55% seen only once; the top ten take 40% to 55%. The sequenced sample consisted of CD4+ T cells from blood, cultured in vitro. Receptors originate from a human donor who had recovered from COVID-19.

The J gene is TRBJ2-2, the V gene TRBV11-3, with D tentatively TRBD2 (6 bases). CDR1 SGHNT and CDR2 YENEEA come from the germline V gene. The CDR3 length is 15 residues. V shed 6 bases and J shed 4 bases, with 15 bases lying between them. CDR3 coding DNA: TGTGCCAGCAGGTCGGAGGGAGGTTCCACCGGGGAGCTGTTTTTT. Protein product: CASRSEGGSTGELFF.

V usage is TRBV7-9 and J usage is TRBJ1-2, with 7 bases fitting TRBD1. This CDR3 contains 14 residues. Per germline, CDR1 SEHNR and CDR2 FQNEAQ (reference sequence). Unmatched junction bases numbered 13, after V lost 7 bases and J lost 8 bases. CDR3 sequence (DNA): TGTGCCAGCATGACTACAGGGGTAGCGGTCGGCTACACCTTC. Protein product: CASMTTGVAVGYTF.

The chain recombines TRBV6-4 with TRBJ1-2, with D maybe TRBD1 (5 bases). The germline gives CDR1 MRHNA, CDR2 SNTAGT. V was clipped by 7 bases and J by 6 bases, with 18 bases between them. The CDR3 is made up of 14 amino acids. The CDR3: CASKGHREMDGYTF. The CDR3 DNA is TGTGCCAGCAAGGGGCATCGGGAAATGGATGGCTACACCTTC.

This clonotype was found a few times. The chain combines TRBV2 with TRBJ1-5; TRBD1 matches 9 bases. The CDR3 totals 15 residues. CDR1 SNHLY and CDR2 FYNNEI come from the germline V gene. V shed 5 bases and J 6 bases; nucleotides not matched to a gene: 8. The CDR3 region is CASSPRQGVGQPQHF. DNA for the CDR3: TGTGCCAGCAGTCCCCGACAGGGGGTTGGTCAGCCCCAGCATTTT.

The gene calls are TRBV11-2 and TRBJ1-6; D unclear. With 4 bases removed from V and 7 bases from J, the gap between germline ends came to 8 bases. Germline values: CDR1 SGHAT, CDR2 FQNNGV. The CDR3 totals 13 residues. The DNA of the CDR3 is TGTGCCAGCAGCTACAACAAGAATTCACCCCTCCACTTT. It is translated as CASSYNKNSPLHF.

This sequence joins TRBV30 and TRBJ1-2, with TRBD1 as a possible D gene (6 bases). The V end was cut by 4 bases, the J end by 3 bases, with 6 bases between. The CDR3 is made up of 11 amino acids. CDR1 is GTSNPN and CDR2 is SVGIG in the germline V gene (reference sequence). This CDR3 is CAWTGDYGYTF. The CDR3 DNA reads TGTGCCTGGACAGGGGACTATGGCTACACCTTC.

This chain connects TRBV7-6 to TRBJ1-4, with D uncertain. This CDR3 comprises 14 residues. V shed 1 base and J shed 7 bases, with 10 bases lying between them. Germline lookup yields CDR1 SGHVS and CDR2 FNYEAQ. The CDR3, as DNA: TGTGCCAGCAGCTTAGAGGGAGTCTCTGAAAAACTGTTTTTT. This translates into CASSLEGVSEKLFF.

The chain is built from TRBV5-5 and TRBJ2-3, with a possible D match to TRBD1 (5 bases). Per germline, CDR1 SGHKS and CDR2 YYEKEE (reference sequence). The CDR3 length is 15 residues. Trimming took 0 bases from V and 2 from J, leaving 10 bases between them. CDR3 coding DNA: TGTGCCAGCAGCTTGGAGGGGAAACCCACAGATACGCAGTATTTT. It encodes CASSLEGKPTDTQYF.

This sequence joins TRBV12-5 and TRBJ2-3; 7 positions agree with TRBD1. The length of the CDR3 is 15 residues. Trimming removed 4 bases from V and 2 bases from J; junction bases left unmatched: 6. The germline V gene encodes CDR1 LGHNT and CDR2 FRNRAP. For the CDR3, the DNA is TGTGCTAGTGGTTCCGGGCAGGGGGTCACAGATACGCAGTATTTT. This encodes CASGSGQGVTDTQYF.

The V and J genes are TRBV6-2 or TRBV6-3 and TRBJ2-7; 10 bases fit TRBD2. The CDR3 extends over 16 amino acids. From germline, CDR1 is MNHEY and CDR2 SVGEGT. Unmatched junction bases numbered 6, after V lost 2 bases and J lost 2 bases. In nucleotides, the CDR3 is TGTGCCAGCAGTTACCCGACAGCGGGGGGGGCCTACGAGCAGTACTTC. This translates into CASSYPTAGGAYEQYF.

The J gene is TRBJ2-3, the V gene TRBV7-9; D gene ambiguous. Germline assignment: CDR1 SEHNR and CDR2 FQNEAQ (reference sequence). V lost 4 bases to trimming and J lost 6 bases, with 14 bases between them. The CDR3 sequence is 14 residues long. The CDR3 nucleotides are TGTGCCAGCAGCTCCGGGTTAGTGAGGGATACGCAGTATTTT. Translation: CASSSGLVRDTQYF.

This clonotype was counted only a few times. This chain joins TRBV20-1 and TRBJ1-2, with D unresolved. Germline CDR1 and CDR2: DFQATT and SNEGSKA (reference sequence). V was shortened by 0 bases and J by 5 bases, with 10 bases between the two germline ends. The CDR3 is made up of 13 amino acids. CDR3 amino acids: CSARENTAYGYTF. The CDR3 nucleotides read TGCAGTGCTAGAGAAAATACAGCTTATGGCTACACCTTC.

This clonotype has a handful of counts. The chain carries TRBV11-3 and TRBJ1-6; 8 nucleotides line up with TRBD1. The germline V gene has CDR1 SGHNT and CDR2 YENEEA. The CDR3 extends over 14 amino acids. The V and J ends lost 1 base and 7 bases, in that order; junction bases with no gene match: 0. CDR3 protein: CASSLGTGNSPLHF. CDR3 bases: TGTGCCAGCAGCTTAGGGACAGGGAATTCACCCCTCCACTTT.

The V and J genes are TRBV6-1 and TRBJ1-2; D perhaps matches TRBD1 (5 bases). The CDR3 length is 15 residues. Trimming removed 3 bases from V and 5 bases from J, with 16 bases in between. CDR1 and CDR2 from the germline V gene are MNHNS and SASEGT. The CDR3 loop is CASSEVLKGRYGYTF. CDR3 bases: TGTGCCAGCAGTGAGGTCCTTAAGGGGCGTTATGGCTACACCTTC.

The chain has TRBV9 and TRBJ2-2, with D possibly being TRBD2 (6 bases). Trimming left V 3 bases short and J 1 base short, with 7 bases between. The CDR3 spans 14 residues. CDR1 is SGDLS and CDR2 is YYNGEE in the germline V gene. Here the CDR3 DNA reads TGTGCCAGCAGCGGGCGGGGGAACACCGGGGAGCTGTTTTTT. Its translation: CASSGRGNTGELFF.

This clonotype was detected a few times. The rearrangement joins TRBV6-1 to TRBJ1-1, with D tentatively TRBD1 (6 bases). The CDR3 contains 13 residues. Germline CDR1 reads MNHNS; CDR2 reads SASEGT. V gave up 10 bases and J gave up 1 base, with 13 bases separating them. The CDR3 region is CATRRGKNTEAFF. CDR3 bases: TGTGCCACTCGCAGGGGAAAGAACACTGAAGCTTTCTTT.

The J gene is TRBJ2-7, the V gene TRBV7-6, with 7 nucleotides matching TRBD2. The trim removed 1 base at V and 0 bases at J, leaving 6 bases unmatched. CDR1 and CDR2 (germline): SGHVS, FNYEAQ. The CDR3 is 16 amino acids. The CDR3 loop is CASSLGGIAGSYEQYF. The CDR3 DNA reads as TGTGCCAGCAGCTTAGGTGGGATAGCGGGCTCCTACGAGCAGTACTTC.

The chain is built from TRBV20-1 and TRBJ1-2; no clear D. There are 14 residues in the CDR3. V was trimmed by 0 bases and J by 1 base, leaving 9 bases between them. Germline V gene data show CDR1 as DFQATT and CDR2 as SNEGSKA (reference sequence). The chain's CDR3 is CSAREENFNYGYTF. The CDR3 region has the DNA TGCAGTGCTAGAGAGGAAAACTTTAACTATGGCTACACCTTC.

This clonotype was seen a few times. The CDR3 sequence is CASHGLWGLGLIDEQFF. CDR3 in DNA: TGTGCCAGCCATGGCTTATGGGGGCTGGGGTTAATCGATGAGCAGTTCTTC. The chain employs TRBV7-2 and TRBJ2-1, with D possibly matching TRBD1 (6 bases). The CDR3 sequence is 17 residues long. V was pared by 8 bases and J by 8 bases, with 28 bases between. Germline lookup yields CDR1 SGHTA and CDR2 FQGNSA.

J is TRBJ1-5 and V is TRBV6-1; TRBD1 matches at 8 bases. V was pared by 2 bases and J by 0 bases, with 9 bases of the junction left unmatched. The CDR3 runs to 18 residues. The germline CDR1 and CDR2 sequences are MNHNS and SASEGT. The CDR3 bases are TGTGCCAGCAGTGAACATGTTACAGGGGGGAATAGCAATCAGCCCCAGCATTTT. It specifies CASSEHVTGGNSNQPQHF.

This clonotype was seen a few times. The rearrangement uses TRBV7-2 and TRBJ2-5, with 9 bases lining up with TRBD2. CDR1 is SGHTA and CDR2 is FQGNSA in the germline V gene. The CDR3 runs to 15 residues. The trim removed 1 base at V and 5 bases at J, leaving 5 bases unmatched. The CDR3 is CASSLGGGAVETQYF. CDR3 nucleotides: TGTGCCAGCAGCTTAGGCGGGGGGGCCGTCGAGACCCAGTACTTC.